This T cell receptor beta chain was identified during a study of blood T cell repertoires in COVID-19. The germline V and J ends were trimmed by 1 base and 0 bases, with 10 bases remaining between them. CDR1 is SGHRS and CDR2 is YFSETQ in the germline V gene. The CDR3 is 16 residues long. The assay was immunoSEQ multiplex PCR, and TCRdb's table has in-frame clones only and misses some. Counted here are about 80,000 clones, about 89% occurring once; the ten biggest clones make up roughly 12%. The TCR comes from a man between 65 and 79 years old with active or convalescent COVID-19. The source material was peripheral blood. V gene TRBV5-1 combines with J gene TRBJ1-4; D call uncertain. CDR3 amino acids: CASSLRGLTTNEKLFF. CDR3 DNA: TGCGCCAGCAGCTTGCGGGGTCTGACAACTAATGAAAAACTGTTTTTT.